This TCR beta chain appears in the sequencing data of a study of monozygotic twins with inflammatory bowel disease. Study outcomes and limitations: People with IBD had fewer clonotypes in common with others than healthy twins did, especially with disease activity.

Germline lookup yields CDR1 ENHRY and CDR2 SYGVKD. The CDR3 has 12 residues. In the case of this clonotype: Its antigen is not identified.

TCRdb reanalyzed the 5' RACE reads, giving one entry per CDR3 protein sequence and no DNA. This sample's clone table lists 400,000 to 500,000 distinct CDR3 sequences. The gene calls are TRBV10-3 and TRBJ1-1; lacking DNA, the TRBD1 call made by TCRdb goes unchecked. The TCR sequence derives from a human donor with ulcerative colitis or Crohn's disease, or a healthy co-twin of an affected twin (not recorded which). Sequencing was carried out using blood. CDR3 amino acids: CAISEGQGEAFF.